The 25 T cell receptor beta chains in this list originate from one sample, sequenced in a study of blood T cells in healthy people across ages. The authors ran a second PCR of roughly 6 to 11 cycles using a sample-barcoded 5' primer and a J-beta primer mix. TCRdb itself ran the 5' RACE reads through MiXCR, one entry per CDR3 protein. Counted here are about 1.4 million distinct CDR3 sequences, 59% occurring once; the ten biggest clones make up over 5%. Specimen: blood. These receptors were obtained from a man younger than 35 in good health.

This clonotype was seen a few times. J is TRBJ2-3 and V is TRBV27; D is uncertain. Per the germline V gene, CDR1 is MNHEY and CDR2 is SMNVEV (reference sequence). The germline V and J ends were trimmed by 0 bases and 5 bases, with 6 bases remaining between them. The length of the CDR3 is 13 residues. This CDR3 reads CASSLSGVDTQYF. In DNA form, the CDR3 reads TGTGCCAGCAGTTTATCTGGGGTAGATACGCAGTATTTT.

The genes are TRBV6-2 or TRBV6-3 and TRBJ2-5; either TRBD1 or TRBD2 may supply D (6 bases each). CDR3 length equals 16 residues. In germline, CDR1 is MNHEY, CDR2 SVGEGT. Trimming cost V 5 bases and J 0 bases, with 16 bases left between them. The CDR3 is CASSHGGPPYQETQYF. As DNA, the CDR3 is TGTGCCAGCAGTCACGGGGGCCCTCCGTACCAAGAGACCCAGTACTTC.

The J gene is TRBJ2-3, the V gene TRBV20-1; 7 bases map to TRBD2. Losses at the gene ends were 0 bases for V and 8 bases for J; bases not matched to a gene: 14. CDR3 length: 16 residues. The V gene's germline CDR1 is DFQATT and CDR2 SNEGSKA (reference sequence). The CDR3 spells CSARDGGREIRGTQYF. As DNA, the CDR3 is TGCAGTGCTAGAGATGGAGGGCGGGAGATCCGCGGTACGCAGTATTTT.

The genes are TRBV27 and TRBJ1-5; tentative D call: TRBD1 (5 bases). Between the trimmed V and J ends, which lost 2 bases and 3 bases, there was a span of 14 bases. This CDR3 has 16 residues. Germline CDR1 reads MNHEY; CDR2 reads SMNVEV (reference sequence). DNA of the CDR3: TGTGCCAGCAGTTTAGTGGGACCCACGGACAATCAGCCCCAGCATTTT. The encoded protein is CASSLVGPTDNQPQHF.

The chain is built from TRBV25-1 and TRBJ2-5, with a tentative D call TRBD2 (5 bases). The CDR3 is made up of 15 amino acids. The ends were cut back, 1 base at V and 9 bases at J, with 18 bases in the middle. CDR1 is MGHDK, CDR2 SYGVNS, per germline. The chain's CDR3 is CASSESLASQRPQYF. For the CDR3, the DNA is TGTGCCAGCAGTGAATCCCTAGCTTCCCAGAGACCCCAGTACTTC.

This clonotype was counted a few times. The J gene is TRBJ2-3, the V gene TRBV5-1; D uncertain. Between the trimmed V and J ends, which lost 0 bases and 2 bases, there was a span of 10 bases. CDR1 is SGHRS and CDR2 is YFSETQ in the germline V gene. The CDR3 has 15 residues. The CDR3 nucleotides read TGCGCCAGCAGCTTGGAGGATTCTAACACAGATACGCAGTATTTT. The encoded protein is CASSLEDSNTDTQYF. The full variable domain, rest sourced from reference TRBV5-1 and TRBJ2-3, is KAGVTQTPRYLIKTRGQQVTLSCSPISGHRSVSWYQQTPGQGLQFLFEYFSETQRNKGNFPGRFSGRQFSNSRSEMNVSTLELGDSALYLCASSLEDSNTDTQYFGPGTRLTVL.

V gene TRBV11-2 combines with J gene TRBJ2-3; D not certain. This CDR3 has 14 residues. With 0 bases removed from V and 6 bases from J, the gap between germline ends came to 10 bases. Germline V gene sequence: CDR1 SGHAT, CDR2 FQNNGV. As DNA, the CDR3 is TGTGCCAGCAGCTTAGAGCAGTTAGGGGATACGCAGTATTTT. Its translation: CASSLEQLGDTQYF.

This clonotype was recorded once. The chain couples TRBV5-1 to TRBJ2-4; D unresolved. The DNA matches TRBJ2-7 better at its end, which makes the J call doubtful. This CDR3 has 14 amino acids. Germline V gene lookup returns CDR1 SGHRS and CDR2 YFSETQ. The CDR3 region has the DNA TGCGCCAGCAGCTTGGGGGCTTGGGGATACGAGCAGTACTTC. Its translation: CASSLGAWGYEQYF.

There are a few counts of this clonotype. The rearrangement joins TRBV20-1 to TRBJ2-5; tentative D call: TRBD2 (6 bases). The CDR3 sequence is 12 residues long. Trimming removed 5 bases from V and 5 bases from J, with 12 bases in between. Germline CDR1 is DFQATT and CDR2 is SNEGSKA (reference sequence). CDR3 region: CSAPLAGETQYF. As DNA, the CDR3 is TGCAGTGCTCCACTAGCCGGGGAGACCCAGTACTTC.

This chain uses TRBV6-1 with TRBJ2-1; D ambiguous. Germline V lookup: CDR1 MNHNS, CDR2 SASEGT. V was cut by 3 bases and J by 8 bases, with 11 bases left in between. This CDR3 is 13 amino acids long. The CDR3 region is CASSEAGRDEQFF. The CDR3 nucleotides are TGTGCCAGCAGTGAGGCAGGCCGGGATGAGCAGTTCTTC.

The DNA for the CDR3 is TGCAGCGTGCCAGGGATCTATGGCTACACCTTC. This sequence encodes CSVPGIYGYTF. This rearrangement joins TRBV29-1 to TRBJ1-2; maybe TRBD1 (5 bases). Looked up from germline, CDR1 is SQVTM and CDR2 is ANQGSEA. CDR3 length: 11 residues. V was shortened by 6 bases and J by 4 bases, with 9 bases between the two germline ends.

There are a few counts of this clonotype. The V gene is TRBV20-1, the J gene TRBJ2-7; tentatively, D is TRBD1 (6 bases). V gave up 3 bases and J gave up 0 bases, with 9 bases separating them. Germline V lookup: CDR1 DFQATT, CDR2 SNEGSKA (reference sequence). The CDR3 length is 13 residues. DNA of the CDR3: TGCAGTGCTAGGAAGGGGGTCTCCTACGAGCAGTACTTC. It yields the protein CSARKGVSYEQYF.

CDR3 coding DNA: TGCAGCGTGGGGCAGGGGTTTAGGGACGAGCAGTACTTC. Its translation is CSVGQGFRDEQYF. This rearrangement joins TRBV29-1 to TRBJ2-5; possible D gene TRBD1, 6 bases. The DNA matches TRBJ2-7 better at its end, which makes the J call doubtful. The germline gives CDR1 SQVTM, CDR2 ANQGSEA. This CDR3 contains 13 residues.

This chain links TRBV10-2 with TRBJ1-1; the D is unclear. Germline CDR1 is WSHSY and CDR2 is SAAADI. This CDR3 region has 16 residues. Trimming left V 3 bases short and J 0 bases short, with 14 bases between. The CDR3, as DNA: TGCGCCAGCAGTGACCGGGAGGGTTACATGAACACTGAAGCTTTCTTT. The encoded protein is CASSDREGYMNTEAFF.

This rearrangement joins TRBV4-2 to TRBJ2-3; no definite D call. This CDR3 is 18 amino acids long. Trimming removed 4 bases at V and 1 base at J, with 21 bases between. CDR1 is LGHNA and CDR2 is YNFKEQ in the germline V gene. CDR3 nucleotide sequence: TGTGCCAGCAGCCTTCCCCTCAGCCTAGAGGCGGGCACAGATACGCAGTATTTT. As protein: CASSLPLSLEAGTDTQYF.

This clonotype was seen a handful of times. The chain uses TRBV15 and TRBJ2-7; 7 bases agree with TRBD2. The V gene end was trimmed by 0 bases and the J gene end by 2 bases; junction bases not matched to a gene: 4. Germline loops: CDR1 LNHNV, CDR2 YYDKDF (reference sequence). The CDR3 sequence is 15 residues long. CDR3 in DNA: TGTGCCACCAGCAGAGACCGCGGACTAGCCTACGAGCAGTACTTC. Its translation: CATSRDRGLAYEQYF.

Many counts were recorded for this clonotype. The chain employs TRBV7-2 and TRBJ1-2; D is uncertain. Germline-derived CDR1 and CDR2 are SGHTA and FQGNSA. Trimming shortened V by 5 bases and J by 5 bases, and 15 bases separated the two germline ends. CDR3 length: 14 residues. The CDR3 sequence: CASSPAVGLYGYTF. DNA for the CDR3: TGTGCCAGCAGCCCAGCCGTAGGGTTATATGGCTACACCTTC.

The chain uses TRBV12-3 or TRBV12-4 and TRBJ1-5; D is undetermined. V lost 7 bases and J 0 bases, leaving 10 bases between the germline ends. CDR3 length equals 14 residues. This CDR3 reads CASIPFSSNQPQHF. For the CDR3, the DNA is TGTGCCAGCATCCCTTTCTCTAGCAATCAGCCCCAGCATTTT.

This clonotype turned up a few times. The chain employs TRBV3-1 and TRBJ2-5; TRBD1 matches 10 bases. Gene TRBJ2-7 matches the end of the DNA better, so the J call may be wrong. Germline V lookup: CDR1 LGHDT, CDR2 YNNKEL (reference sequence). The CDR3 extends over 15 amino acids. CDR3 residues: CASSHPDRGPYEQYF. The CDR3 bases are TGTGCCAGCAGCCACCCCGACAGGGGGCCATACGAGCAGTACTTC.

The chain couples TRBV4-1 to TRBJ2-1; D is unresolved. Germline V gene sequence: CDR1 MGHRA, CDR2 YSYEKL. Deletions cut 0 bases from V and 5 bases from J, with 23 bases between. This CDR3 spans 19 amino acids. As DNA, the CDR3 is TGCGCCAGCAGCCAAGATCCTACGCGGTCGGGCCGGATAAACAATGAGCAGTTCTTC. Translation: CASSQDPTRSGRINNEQFF.

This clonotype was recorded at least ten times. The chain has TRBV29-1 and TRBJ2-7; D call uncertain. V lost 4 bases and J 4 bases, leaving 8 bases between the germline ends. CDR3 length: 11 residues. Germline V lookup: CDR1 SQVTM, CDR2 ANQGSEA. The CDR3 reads CSVVYSYEQYF. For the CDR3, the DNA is TGCAGCGTTGTCTATAGTTACGAGCAGTACTTC.

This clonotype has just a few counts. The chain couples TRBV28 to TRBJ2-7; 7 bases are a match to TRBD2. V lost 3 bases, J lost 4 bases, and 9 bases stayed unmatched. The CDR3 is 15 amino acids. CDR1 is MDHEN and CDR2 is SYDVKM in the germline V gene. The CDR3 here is CASSFQPRGVYEQYF. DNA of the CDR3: TGTGCCAGCAGTTTTCAGCCTCGGGGGGTTTACGAGCAGTACTTC. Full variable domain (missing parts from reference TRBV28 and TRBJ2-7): DVKVTQSSRYLVKRTGEKVFLECVQDMDHENMFWYRQDPGLGLRLIYFSYDVKMKEKGDIPEGYSVSREKKERFSLILESASTNQTSMYLCASSFQPRGVYEQYFGPGTRLTVT.

CDR3 DNA: TGTGCCAGCAGCTTAGTCGGAGTTTATAGCAATCAGCCCCAGCATTTT. It translates to CASSLVGVYSNQPQHF. V is TRBV7-8 and J is TRBJ1-5; unclear D gene. Germline CDR1 SGHVS, CDR2 FQNEAQ. The CDR3 covers 16 residues. V shed 1 base and J shed 0 bases, with 10 bases lying between them.

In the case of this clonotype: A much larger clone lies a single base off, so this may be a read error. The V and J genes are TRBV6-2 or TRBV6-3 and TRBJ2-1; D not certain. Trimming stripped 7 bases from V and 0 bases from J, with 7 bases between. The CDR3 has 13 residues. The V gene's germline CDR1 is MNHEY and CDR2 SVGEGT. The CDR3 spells CASNLASYNEQFF. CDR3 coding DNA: TGTGCCAGCAACTTAGCCTCCTACAATGAGCAGTTCTTC.

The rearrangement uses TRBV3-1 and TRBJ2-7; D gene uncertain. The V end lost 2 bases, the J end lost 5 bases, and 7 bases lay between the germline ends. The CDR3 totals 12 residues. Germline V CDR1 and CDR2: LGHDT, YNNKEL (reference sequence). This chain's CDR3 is CASSQKGNEQYF. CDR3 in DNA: TGTGCCAGCAGCCAAAAAGGTAACGAGCAGTACTTC.